The next 8 T cell receptor beta chains were all read from a single sample in a study of cytomegalovirus exposure and HLA in healthy donors. Use of 60 Vbeta and 13 Jbeta primers characterized the PCR. The repertoire was sequenced with immunoSEQ multiplex PCR; TCRdb's copy has only in-frame clones and lacks some. The sample gives about 260,000 clones, approximately 70% of which show up once; around 2% is in the top ten. The specimen sequenced was PBMCs. All receptors derive from a female donor in good health and CMV-seronegative.

This clone was recorded once. The V and J genes are TRBV19 and TRBJ2-7; 8 nucleotides match TRBD1. The junction had 4 bases not matched to a gene; V was cut back by 3 bases and J by 3 bases. CDR3 size: 14 residues. Germline V gene lookup returns CDR1 LNHDA and CDR2 SQIVND (reference sequence). The CDR3, as DNA: TGTGCCAGTAGTATCTCAGGGGGCAACTACGAGCAGTACTTC. Translated, it gives CASSISGGNYEQYF.

This clone was observed once. Here the CDR3 DNA reads TGTGCCAGCAGCCTAGAGGGGGCGTTGTACAATGAGCAGTTCTTC. Translated, it gives CASSLEGALYNEQFF. The chain links TRBV7-3 to TRBJ2-1, with 7 bases aligning to TRBD1. This CDR3 contains 15 residues. The germline CDR1 and CDR2 sequences are SGHTA and FQGTGA. V lost 5 bases to trimming and J lost 4 bases; unmatched junction nucleotides: 8.

A remark on this clone: Other DNA variants within this sample encode the same CDR3. The chain recombines TRBV9 with TRBJ2-7; D gene unclear. This CDR3 contains 13 residues. The germline V gene has CDR1 SGDLS and CDR2 YYNGEE. Trimming stripped 0 bases from V and 3 bases from J, with 7 bases between. The CDR3 DNA sequence: TGTGCCAGCAGCGTAGAGGCAGGCTACGAGCAGTACTTC. It specifies CASSVEAGYEQYF.

This clone came up a few times. The J gene is TRBJ2-2, the V gene TRBV27, with TRBD2 identical over 15 bases. The CDR3 is made up of 15 amino acids. Germline CDR1 is MNHEY and CDR2 is SMNVEV (reference sequence). V shed 9 bases, J shed 5 bases, and the junction held 4 bases outside the gene matches. DNA for the CDR3: TGTGCCAGGTCGGGACTAGCGGGAGGAACCGGGGAGCTGTTTTTT. This translates into CARSGLAGGTGELFF.

This chain joins TRBV5-8 and TRBJ2-5, with D tentatively TRBD2 (6 bases). V lost 2 bases to trimming and J lost 4 bases, with 12 bases between them. Germline CDR1 and CDR2: SGHTS and YDEGEE. The CDR3 contains 14 residues. The CDR3 loop reads CASSLLAAPETQYF. The CDR3 DNA follows: TGTGCCAGCAGCTTATTAGCGGCACCAGAGACCCAGTACTTC. The full variable domain, in which reference TRBV5-8 and TRBJ2-5 provide the parts outside the CDR3, is EAGVTQSPTHLIKTRGQQATLRCSPISGHTSVYWYQQALGLGLQFLLWYDEGEERNRGNFPPRFSGRQFPNYSSELNVNALELEDSALYLCASSLLAAPETQYFGPGTRLLVL.

The chain couples TRBV28 to TRBJ2-1, with 9 bases lining up with TRBD1. The V and J ends lost 7 bases and 7 bases, in that order; junction bases with no gene match: 11. This CDR3 comprises 15 residues. CDR1 is MDHEN, CDR2 SYDVKM, per germline. CDR3 amino acids: CASKGHRDRVNEQFF. The CDR3 DNA follows: TGTGCCAGCAAAGGCCACCGGGACAGGGTTAATGAGCAGTTCTTC.

The chain links TRBV21-1 to TRBJ1-2. TRBV21-1 is designated a pseudogene. The CDR3 runs 15 residues. Here the CDR3 reads CASSKNIPAIYGYTF. The CDR3, as DNA: TGTGCCAGCAGCAAAAACATCCCAGCGATCTATGGCTACACCTTC.

This clone was found once. The chain carries TRBV19 and TRBJ1-5, with D hard to call. CDR3 size: 12 residues. CDR1 and CDR2 (germline): LNHDA, SQIVND (reference sequence). V lost 5 bases and J lost 11, with 13 bases in between. Written as DNA, the CDR3 is TGTGCCAGTAGTGTCCCCGCCGGGGCCCAGCATTTT. This encodes CASSVPAGAQHF.